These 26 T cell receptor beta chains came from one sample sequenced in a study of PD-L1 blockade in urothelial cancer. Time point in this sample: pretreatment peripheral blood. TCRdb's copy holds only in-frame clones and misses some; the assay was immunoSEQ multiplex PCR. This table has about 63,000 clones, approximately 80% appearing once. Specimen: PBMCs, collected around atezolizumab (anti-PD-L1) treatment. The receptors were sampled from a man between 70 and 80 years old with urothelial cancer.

The CDR3 DNA reads TGCGCCAGCAGCCCGGGGGGAGCGGGGGACCCGAGCTCCTACAATGAGCAGTTCTTC. Protein: CASSPGGAGDPSSYNEQFF. The chain uses TRBV5-1 and TRBJ2-1, with 8 bases fitting TRBD2. CDR3 length equals 19 residues. The V gene end was trimmed by 4 bases and the J gene end by 0 bases; junction bases not matched to a gene: 15. Looked up from germline, CDR1 is SGHRS and CDR2 is YFSETQ.

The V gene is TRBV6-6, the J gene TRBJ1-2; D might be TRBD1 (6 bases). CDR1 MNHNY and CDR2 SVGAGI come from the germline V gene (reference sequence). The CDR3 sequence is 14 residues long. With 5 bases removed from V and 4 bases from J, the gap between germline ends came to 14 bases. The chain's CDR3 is CASSLDRNFYGYTF. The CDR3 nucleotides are TGTGCCAGCAGTCTTGACAGGAATTTCTATGGCTACACCTTC.

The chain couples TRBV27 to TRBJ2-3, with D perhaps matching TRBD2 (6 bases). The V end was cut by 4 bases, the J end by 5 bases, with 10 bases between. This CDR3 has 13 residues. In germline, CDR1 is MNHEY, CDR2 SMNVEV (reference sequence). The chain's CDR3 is CASSSGVVDTQYF. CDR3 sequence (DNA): TGTGCCAGCAGTTCGGGGGTGGTAGATACGCAGTATTTT.

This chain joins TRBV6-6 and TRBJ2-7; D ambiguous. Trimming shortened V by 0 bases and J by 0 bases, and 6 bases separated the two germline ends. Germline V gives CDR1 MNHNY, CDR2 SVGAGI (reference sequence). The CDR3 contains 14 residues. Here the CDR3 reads CASSYSRGSYEQYF. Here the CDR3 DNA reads TGTGCCAGCAGTTACTCGCGCGGCTCCTACGAGCAGTACTTC.

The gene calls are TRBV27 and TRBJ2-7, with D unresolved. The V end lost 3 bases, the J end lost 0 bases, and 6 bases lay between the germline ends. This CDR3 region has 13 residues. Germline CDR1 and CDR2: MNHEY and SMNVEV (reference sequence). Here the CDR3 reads CASSFGGSYEQYF. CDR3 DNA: TGTGCCAGCAGTTTTGGCGGCTCCTACGAGCAGTACTTC.

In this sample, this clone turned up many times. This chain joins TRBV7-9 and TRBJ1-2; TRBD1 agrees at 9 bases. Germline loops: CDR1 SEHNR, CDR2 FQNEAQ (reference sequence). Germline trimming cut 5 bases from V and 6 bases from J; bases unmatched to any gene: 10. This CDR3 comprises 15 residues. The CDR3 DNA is TGTGCCAGCAGCACCCGGGACAGGGTACCGGATGGCTACACCTTC. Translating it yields CASSTRDRVPDGYTF.

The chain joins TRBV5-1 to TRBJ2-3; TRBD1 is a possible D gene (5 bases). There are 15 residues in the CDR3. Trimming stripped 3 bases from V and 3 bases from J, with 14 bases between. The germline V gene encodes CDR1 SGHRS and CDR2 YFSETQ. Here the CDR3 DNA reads TGCGCCAGCAGCTCTGGACACCTCGGGACAGATACGCAGTATTTT. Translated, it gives CASSSGHLGTDTQYF.

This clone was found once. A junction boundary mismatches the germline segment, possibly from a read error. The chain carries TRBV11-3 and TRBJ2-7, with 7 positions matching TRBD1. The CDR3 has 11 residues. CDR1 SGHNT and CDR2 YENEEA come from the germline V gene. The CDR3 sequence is CASSLWDRVIF. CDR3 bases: TGTGCCAGCAGCCTATGGGACAGAGTTATTTTC.

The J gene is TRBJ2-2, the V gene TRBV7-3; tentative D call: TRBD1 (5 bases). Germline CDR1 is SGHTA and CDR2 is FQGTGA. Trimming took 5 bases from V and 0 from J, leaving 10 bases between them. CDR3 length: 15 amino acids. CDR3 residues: CASSRDSANTGELFF. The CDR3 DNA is TGTGCCAGCAGCCGCGACAGCGCGAACACCGGGGAGCTGTTTTTT.

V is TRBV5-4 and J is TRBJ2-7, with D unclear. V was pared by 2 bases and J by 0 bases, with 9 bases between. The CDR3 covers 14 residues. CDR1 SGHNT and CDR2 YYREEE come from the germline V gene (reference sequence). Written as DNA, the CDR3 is TGTGCCAGCAGCTTCGACACCTCCTCCTACGAGCAGTACTTC. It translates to CASSFDTSSYEQYF. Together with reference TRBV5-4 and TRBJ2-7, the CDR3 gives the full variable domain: ETGVTQSPTHLIKTRGQQVTLRCSSQSGHNTVSWYQQALGQGPQFIFQYYREEENGRGNFPPRFSGLQFPNYSSELNVNALELDDSALYLCASSFDTSSYEQYFGPGTRLTVT.

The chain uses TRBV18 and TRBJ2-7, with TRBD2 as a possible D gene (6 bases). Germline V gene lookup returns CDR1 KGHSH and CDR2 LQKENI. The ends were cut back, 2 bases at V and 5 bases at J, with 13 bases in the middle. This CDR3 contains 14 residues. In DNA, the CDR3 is TGTGCCAGCTCACCAAACTCCGGGGAGGACGAGCAGTACTTC. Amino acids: CASSPNSGEDEQYF.

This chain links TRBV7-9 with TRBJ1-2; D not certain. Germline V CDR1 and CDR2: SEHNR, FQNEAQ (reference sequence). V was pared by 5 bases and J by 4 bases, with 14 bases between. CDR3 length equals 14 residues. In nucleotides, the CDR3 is TGTGCCAGCAGCCGCAGGTCGGGAAGCTATGGCTACACCTTC. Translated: CASSRRSGSYGYTF.

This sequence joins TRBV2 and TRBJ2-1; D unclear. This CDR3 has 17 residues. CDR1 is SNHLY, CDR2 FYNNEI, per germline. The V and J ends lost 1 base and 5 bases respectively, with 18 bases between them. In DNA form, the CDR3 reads TGTGCCAGCAGTGAAGAAGGCTATCGTACTGAGGACAATGAGCAGTTCTTC. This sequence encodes CASSEEGYRTEDNEQFF.

Here the CDR3 DNA reads TGTGCCAGTAGACTAGCGGGGGGCCAAGCCGGAGAGACCCAGTACTTC. Residues: CASRLAGGQAGETQYF. The V call is TRBV5-6, the J call TRBJ2-5; 13 bases are shared with TRBD2. The CDR3 covers 16 residues. Trimming removed 8 bases from V and 4 bases from J; junction bases left unmatched: 11. Per the germline V gene, CDR1 is SGHDT and CDR2 is YYEEEE.

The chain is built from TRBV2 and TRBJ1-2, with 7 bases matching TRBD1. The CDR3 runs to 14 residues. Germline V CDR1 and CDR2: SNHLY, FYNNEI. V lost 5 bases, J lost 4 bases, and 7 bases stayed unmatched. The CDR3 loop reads CASSNLSGGYGYTF. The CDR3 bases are TGTGCCAGCAGTAACTTATCAGGGGGCTATGGCTACACCTTC.

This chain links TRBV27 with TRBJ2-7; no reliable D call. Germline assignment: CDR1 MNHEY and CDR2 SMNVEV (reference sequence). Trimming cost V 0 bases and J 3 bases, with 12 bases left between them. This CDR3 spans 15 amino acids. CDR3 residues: CASSLSYDTLYEQYF. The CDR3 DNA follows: TGTGCCAGCAGTTTATCGTACGACACTCTCTACGAGCAGTACTTC.

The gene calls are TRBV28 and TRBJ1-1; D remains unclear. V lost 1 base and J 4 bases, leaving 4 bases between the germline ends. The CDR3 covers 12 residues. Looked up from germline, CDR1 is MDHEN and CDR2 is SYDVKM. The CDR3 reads CASSLSGTEAFF. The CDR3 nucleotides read TGTGCCAGCAGTTTATCGGGCACTGAAGCTTTCTTT.

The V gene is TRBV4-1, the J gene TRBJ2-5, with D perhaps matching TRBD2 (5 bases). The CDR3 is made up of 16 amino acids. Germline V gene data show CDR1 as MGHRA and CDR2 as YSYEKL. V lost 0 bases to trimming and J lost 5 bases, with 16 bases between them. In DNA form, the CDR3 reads TGCGCCAGCAGCCAAGAGCGGGTGGGCGGTTTGGAGACCCAGTACTTC. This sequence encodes CASSQERVGGLETQYF.

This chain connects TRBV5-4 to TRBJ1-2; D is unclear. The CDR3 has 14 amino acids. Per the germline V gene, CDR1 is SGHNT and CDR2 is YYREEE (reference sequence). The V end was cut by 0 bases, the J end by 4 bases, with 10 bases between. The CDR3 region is CASSLATRGYGYTF. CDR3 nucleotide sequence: TGTGCCAGCAGCTTGGCGACACGGGGCTATGGCTACACCTTC. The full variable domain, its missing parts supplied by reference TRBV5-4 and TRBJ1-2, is ETGVTQSPTHLIKTRGQQVTLRCSSQSGHNTVSWYQQALGQGPQFIFQYYREEENGRGNFPPRFSGLQFPNYSSELNVNALELDDSALYLCASSLATRGYGYTFGSGTRLTVV.

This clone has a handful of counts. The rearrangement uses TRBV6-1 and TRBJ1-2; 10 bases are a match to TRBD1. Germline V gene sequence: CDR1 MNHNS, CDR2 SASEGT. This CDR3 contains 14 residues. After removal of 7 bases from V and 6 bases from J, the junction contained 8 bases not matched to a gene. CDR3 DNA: TGTGCCAGCACCCTAGGACAGGGGGGAAATGGCTACACCTTC. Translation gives CASTLGQGGNGYTF.

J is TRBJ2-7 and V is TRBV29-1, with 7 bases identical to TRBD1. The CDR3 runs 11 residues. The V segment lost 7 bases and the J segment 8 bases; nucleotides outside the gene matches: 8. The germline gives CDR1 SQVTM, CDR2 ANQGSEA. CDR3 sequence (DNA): TGCAGCGGGGGACAGTCCTGGAAGCAGTACTTC. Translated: CSGGQSWKQYF.

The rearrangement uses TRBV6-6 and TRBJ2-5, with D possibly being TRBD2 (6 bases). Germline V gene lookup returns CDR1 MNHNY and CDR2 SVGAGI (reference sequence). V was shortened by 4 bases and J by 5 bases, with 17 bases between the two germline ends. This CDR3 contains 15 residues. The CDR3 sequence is CASSWRVGSGETQYF. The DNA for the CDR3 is TGTGCCAGCAGTTGGAGGGTAGGGTCAGGTGAGACCCAGTACTTC.

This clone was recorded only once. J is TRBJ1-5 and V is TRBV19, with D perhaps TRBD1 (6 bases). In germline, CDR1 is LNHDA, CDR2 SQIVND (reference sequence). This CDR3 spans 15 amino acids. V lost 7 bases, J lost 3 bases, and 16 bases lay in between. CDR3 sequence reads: CASKAGTPYNQPQHF. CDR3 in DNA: TGTGCCAGTAAGGCCGGGACACCTTACAATCAGCCCCAGCATTTT.

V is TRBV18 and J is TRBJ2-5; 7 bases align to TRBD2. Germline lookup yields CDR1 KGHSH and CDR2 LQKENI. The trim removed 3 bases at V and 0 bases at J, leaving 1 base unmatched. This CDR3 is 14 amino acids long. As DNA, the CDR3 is TGTGCCAGCTCACCCAGCGGGAACCAAGAGACCCAGTACTTC. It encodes CASSPSGNQETQYF.

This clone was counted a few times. CDR3 in amino acids: CASSLVSGPEGYTF. CDR3 in DNA: TGCGCCAGCAGCTTGGTTTCGGGTCCGGAAGGCTACACCTTC. The gene calls are TRBV5-1 and TRBJ1-2; D gene ambiguous. This CDR3 is built from 14 residues. Germline assignment: CDR1 SGHRS and CDR2 YFSETQ. V lost 0 bases and J lost 8, with 14 bases in between.

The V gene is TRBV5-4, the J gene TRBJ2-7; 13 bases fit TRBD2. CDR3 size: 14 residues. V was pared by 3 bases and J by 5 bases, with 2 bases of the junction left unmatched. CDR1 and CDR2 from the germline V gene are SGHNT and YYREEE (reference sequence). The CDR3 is CASSYGLAGDEQYF. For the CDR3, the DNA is TGTGCCAGCAGCTATGGACTAGCGGGAGACGAGCAGTACTTC.